Below, one T cell receptor beta chain is given with its context. Its matching antigen is unknown. Produced via immunoSEQ multiplex PCR; TCRdb's table is partial and in-frame only. The table shows roughly 59,000 clones, with 65% to 85% occurring only once. These data come from a study of OX40 agonist ivuxolimab in advanced cancers. Study context: Partial responses were achieved by three patients, one with hepatocellular carcinoma and two with cutaneous melanoma.

Overall study findings and caveats: On average, a greater number of expanded clones characterised CD8+ T cells relative to CD4+. The work left the antigen specificity of expanded peripheral T cells undetermined.

The germline CDR1 and CDR2 sequences are MNHNS and SASEGT. The V gene lost 11 bases and the J gene lost 5 bases, with 15 bases spanning the gap. The CDR3 length is 12 residues. The rearrangement links TRBV6-1 to TRBJ2-5; D remains ambiguous. This clonotype originated in an adult with an advanced solid tumor such as melanoma, head and neck, liver or kidney cancer. This material consisted of CD4+ or CD8+ T cells sorted from blood, taken in a trial of the OX40 agonist ivuxolimab. CDR3 DNA sequence: TGTGCCGGAAGTCCCAGCGCGGAGACCCAGTACTTC. This codes for CAGSPSAETQYF.